These 5 T cell receptor beta chains came from one sample sequenced in a study of blood T cells in healthy people across ages. A J-beta primer mix and a sample-barcoded 5' primer were used in a second PCR of about 7 to 12 cycles. TCRdb re-called the 5' RACE reads through MiXCR, storing one row per CDR3 protein. The sample has hundreds of thousands of distinct CDR3 sequences, around 45% seen once. Sequences were obtained from blood. Every receptor here comes from a man between 60 and 70 years old in good health.

The chain couples TRBV29-1 to TRBJ2-1; TRBD1 matches at 12 bases. The CDR3 is 14 residues long. CDR1 and CDR2 from the germline V gene are SQVTM and ANQGSEA. J was trimmed by 9 bases and V by 4 bases; bases with no gene match: 7. CDR3 DNA sequence: TGCAGCGTTGGCCCCGGGACAGGGGGCACTGAGCAGTTCTTC. Its translation is CSVGPGTGGTEQFF.

On this clonotype: This may be a read error, as it is one base from a much larger clone. The chain carries TRBV7-2 and TRBJ1-2, with no clear D. This CDR3 region has 13 residues. The ends were cut back, 1 base at V and 3 bases at J, with 6 bases in the middle. The V gene's germline CDR1 is SGHTA and CDR2 FQGNSA. The chain's CDR3 is CASSLGVDYGYTF. Written as DNA, the CDR3 is TGTGCCAGCAGCTTAGGGGTAGACTATGGCTACACCTTC.

This clonotype was seen more than once but under ten times. The chain carries TRBV29-1 and TRBJ1-5, with a weak D call TRBD1 (6 bases). V dropped 6 bases and J dropped 4 bases, with 19 bases sitting between them. The CDR3 loop spans 15 amino acids. Looked up from germline, CDR1 is SQVTM and CDR2 is ANQGSEA. CDR3 sequence (DNA): TGCAGCGTGGGGGCAGGGGTTGGTGGAAATCAGCCCCAGCATTTT. Its protein product is CSVGAGVGGNQPQHF.

V and J are TRBV7-2 and TRBJ1-1, with unresolved D. The CDR3 has 16 amino acids. V dropped 1 base and J dropped 0 bases, with 12 bases sitting between them. The germline V gene has CDR1 SGHTA and CDR2 FQGNSA. The CDR3 DNA reads TGTGCCAGCAGCTTAGGCCCAAGCGAGGTGAACACTGAAGCTTTCTTT. Residues: CASSLGPSEVNTEAFF. The complete variable domain, with remaining parts taken from reference TRBV7-2 and TRBJ1-1, reads GAGVSQSPSNKVTEKGKDVELRCDPISGHTALYWYRQSLGQGLEFLIYFQGNSAPDKSGLPSDRFSAERTGGSVSTLTIQRTQQEDSAVYLCASSLGPSEVNTEAFFGQGTRLTVV.

V usage is TRBV5-4 and J usage is TRBJ1-2; 8 bases are a match to TRBD1. With 4 bases clipped from V and 5 bases from J, the junction kept 7 bases outside the gene matches. Germline V lookup: CDR1 SGHNT, CDR2 YYREEE (reference sequence). This CDR3 contains 14 residues. The CDR3 loop reads CASSQGQGKYGYTF. Written as DNA, the CDR3 is TGTGCCAGCAGCCAAGGACAGGGAAAATATGGCTACACCTTC.